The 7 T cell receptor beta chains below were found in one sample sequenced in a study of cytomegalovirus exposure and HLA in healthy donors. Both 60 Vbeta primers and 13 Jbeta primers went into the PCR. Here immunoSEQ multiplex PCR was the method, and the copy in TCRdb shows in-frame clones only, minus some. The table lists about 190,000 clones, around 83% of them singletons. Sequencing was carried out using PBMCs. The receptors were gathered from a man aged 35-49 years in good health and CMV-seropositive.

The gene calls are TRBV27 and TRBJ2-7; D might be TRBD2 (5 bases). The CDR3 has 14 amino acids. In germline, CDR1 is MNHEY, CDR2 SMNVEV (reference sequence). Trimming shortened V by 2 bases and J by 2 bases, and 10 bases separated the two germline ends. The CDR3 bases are TGTGCCAGCAGTTTAGACCCGGGGACCTACGAGCAGTACTTC. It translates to CASSLDPGTYEQYF.

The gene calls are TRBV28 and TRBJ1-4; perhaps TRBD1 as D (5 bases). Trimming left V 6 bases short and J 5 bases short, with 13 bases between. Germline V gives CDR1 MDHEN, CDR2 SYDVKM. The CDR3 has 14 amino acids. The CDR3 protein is CASSQGVNNEKLFF. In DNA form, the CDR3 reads TGTGCCAGCAGCCAAGGGGTTAACAATGAAAAACTGTTTTTT.

In DNA form, the CDR3 reads TGCGCCAGCAGCAGGACGGGACAGATGAACACTGAAGCTTTCTTT. Translated: CASSRTGQMNTEAFF. The chain is built from TRBV5-1 and TRBJ1-1, with 7 bases identical to TRBD1. CDR3 length: 15 residues. Germline assignment: CDR1 SGHRS and CDR2 YFSETQ. V dropped 4 bases and J dropped 0; count of bases not matched to a gene: 6.

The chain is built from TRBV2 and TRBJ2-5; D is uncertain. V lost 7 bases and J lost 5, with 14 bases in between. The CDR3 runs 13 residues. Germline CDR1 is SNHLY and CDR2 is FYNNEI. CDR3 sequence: CASKGTYGETQYF. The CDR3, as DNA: TGTGCCAGCAAAGGAACTTACGGGGAGACCCAGTACTTC.

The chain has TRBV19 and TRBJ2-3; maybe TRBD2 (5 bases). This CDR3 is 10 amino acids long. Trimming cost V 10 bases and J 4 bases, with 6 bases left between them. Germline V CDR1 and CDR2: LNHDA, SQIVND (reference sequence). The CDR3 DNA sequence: TGTGCCACGAGGGCAGATACGCAGTATTTT. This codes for CATRADTQYF.

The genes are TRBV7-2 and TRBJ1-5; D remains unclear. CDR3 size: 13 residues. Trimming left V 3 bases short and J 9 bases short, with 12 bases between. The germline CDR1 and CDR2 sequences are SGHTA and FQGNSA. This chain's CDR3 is CASSLGSIRPQHF. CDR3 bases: TGTGCCAGCAGCTTGGGCAGTATAAGGCCCCAGCATTTT.

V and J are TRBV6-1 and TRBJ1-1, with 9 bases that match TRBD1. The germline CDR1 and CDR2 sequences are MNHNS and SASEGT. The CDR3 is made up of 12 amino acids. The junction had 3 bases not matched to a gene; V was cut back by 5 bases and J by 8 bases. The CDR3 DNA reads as TGTGCCAGCAGTCGCGGGACAGGGGAAGCTTTCTTT. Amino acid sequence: CASSRGTGEAFF.